One and the same sample provided the 26 T cell receptor beta chains below, sequenced in a study of T cells in Graves' hyperthyroidism and ophthalmopathy. RNA transcripts yielded amplified TCR beta CDR3 regions. RT-PCR in the first round (using the HTBI primer set) targeted the TCR CDR3. TCRdb re-called the multiplex PCR reads through MiXCR, storing one row per CDR3 protein. The data hold fewer than 400,000 distinct CDR3 sequences, with over 12% observed a single time. Specimen: blood. The receptors originated from a middle-aged man with Graves' ophthalmopathy.

This clonotype occurred many times. The chain uses TRBV6-1 and TRBJ2-1; TRBD2 matches at 12 bases. Germline V gives CDR1 MNHNS, CDR2 SASEGT. V shed 7 bases, J shed 0 bases, and the junction held 4 bases outside the gene matches. This CDR3 contains 16 residues. Here the CDR3 reads CASILTSGSSYNEQFF. The CDR3 DNA follows: TGTGCCAGCATTCTGACTAGCGGGAGCTCCTACAATGAGCAGTTCTTC.

This clonotype was recorded many times. The chain employs TRBV30 and TRBJ1-1; the match to TRBD1 covers 9 bases. Germline CDR1 reads GTSNPN; CDR2 reads SVGIG (reference sequence). V trimming: 2 bases; J trimming: 5 bases; junction bases outside the gene matches: 9. This CDR3 comprises 15 residues. This CDR3 is CAWSTGQGLITEAFF. In DNA, the CDR3 is TGTGCCTGGAGTACCGGACAGGGGTTAATAACTGAAGCTTTCTTT.

As concerns this clonotype: One end of the junction is discordant with germline, which a read error may explain. The V gene is TRBV28, the J gene TRBJ2-7; D is unresolved. The V gene's germline CDR1 is MDHEN and CDR2 SYDVKM. The CDR3 has 11 residues. The chain's CDR3 is CASSLNYERYF. CDR3 in DNA: TGTGCCAGCAGTCTCAACTACGAGCGGTACTTC.

The rearrangement uses TRBV19 and TRBJ1-1; D unclear. The CDR3 runs to 15 residues. V was shortened by 5 bases and J by 1 base, with 14 bases between the two germline ends. From germline, CDR1 is LNHDA and CDR2 SQIVND (reference sequence). The CDR3 reads CASSLQDGANTEAFF. Written as DNA, the CDR3 is TGTGCCAGTAGTCTGCAGGACGGCGCGAACACTGAAGCTTTCTTT. Full variable domain (rest looked up from reference TRBV19 and TRBJ1-1): DGGITQSPKYLFRKEGQNVTLSCEQNLNHDAMYWYRQDPGQGLRLIYYSQIVNDFQKGDIAEGYSVSREKKESFPLTVTSAQKNPTAFYLCASSLQDGANTEAFFGQGTRLTVV.

This clonotype has a count of ten or more. The rearrangement uses TRBV5-1 and TRBJ2-1; 7 bases agree with TRBD2. The CDR3 loop spans 16 amino acids. J gave up 8 bases and V 6 bases, and 17 bases lay outside the gene matches. Germline values: CDR1 SGHRS, CDR2 YFSETQ. The CDR3 is CASNLLSGKGFDEQFF. The DNA of the CDR3 is TGCGCCAGCAACCTCCTAAGCGGGAAAGGGTTCGATGAGCAGTTCTTC.

This clonotype was seen many times. The gene calls are TRBV19 and TRBJ2-5, with 7 bases lining up with TRBD1. V lost 4 bases, J lost 3 bases, and 8 bases stayed unmatched. The germline V gene encodes CDR1 LNHDA and CDR2 SQIVND (reference sequence). The CDR3 has 15 residues. The CDR3, as DNA: TGTGCCAGTAGTAAACAGGGGACAGAAGAAGAGACCCAGTACTTC. Protein: CASSKQGTEEETQYF.

This clonotype has a count of ten or more. The V gene is TRBV20-1, the J gene TRBJ2-1; TRBD1 matches 7 bases. The junction had 13 bases not matched to a gene; V was cut back by 4 bases and J by 1 base. The germline gives CDR1 DFQATT, CDR2 SNEGSKA (reference sequence). CDR3 size: 17 residues. In DNA, the CDR3 is TGCAGTGCTACATCCCGGGACAGTGAGCTTTCCTACAATGAGCAGTTCTTC. As protein: CSATSRDSELSYNEQFF.

This clonotype turned up a few times. V usage is TRBV7-9 and J usage is TRBJ1-4, with D hard to call. Trimming removed 3 bases at V and 8 bases at J, with 19 bases between. The CDR3 spans 16 residues. Germline-derived CDR1 and CDR2 are SEHNR and FQNEAQ (reference sequence). CDR3 loop: CASSFAETRRKEKLFF. As DNA, the CDR3 is TGTGCCAGCAGCTTCGCGGAGACACGCCGGAAGGAAAAACTGTTTTTT.

The chain recombines TRBV2 with TRBJ1-3; D is undetermined. This CDR3 has 15 amino acids. The V end was cut by 9 bases, the J end by 4 bases, with 19 bases between. Germline assignment: CDR1 SNHLY and CDR2 FYNNEI. The CDR3 region has the DNA TGTGCCAGTTTAAAAGGGATAATTAGAGGAAACACCATATATTTT. Translated, it gives CASLKGIIRGNTIYF.

This clonotype was counted at least ten times. The chain employs TRBV20-1 and TRBJ2-1; D is possibly TRBD2 (6 bases). This CDR3 spans 14 amino acids. Germline V gives CDR1 DFQATT, CDR2 SNEGSKA (reference sequence). The ends were cut back, 3 bases at V and 4 bases at J, with 13 bases in the middle. CDR3 protein: CSASRGGAYNEQFF. As DNA, the CDR3 is TGCAGTGCTAGCCGGGGCGGGGCGTACAATGAGCAGTTCTTC.

The V and J genes are TRBV5-1 and TRBJ2-7; 7 bases are a match to TRBD2. V gave up 2 bases and J gave up 3 bases; unmatched junction bases: 8. Germline lookup yields CDR1 SGHRS and CDR2 YFSETQ. This CDR3 contains 15 residues. The CDR3: CASSLETSAYYEQYF. CDR3 coding DNA: TGCGCCAGCAGCTTAGAAACTAGCGCATACTACGAGCAGTACTTC.

This clonotype has at least ten counts. The V call is TRBV2, the J call TRBJ2-1; 8 nucleotides match TRBD1. The J segment lost 5 bases and the V segment lost 8 bases, leaving 8 bases of the junction unmatched. From germline, CDR1 is SNHLY and CDR2 FYNNEI. The CDR3 loop spans 14 amino acids. The CDR3 DNA is TGTGCCAGCTGCCTTGGGACAGGAGACAATGAGCAGTTCTTC. It specifies CASCLGTGDNEQFF.

This clonotype showed up just a few times. This chain uses TRBV19 with TRBJ2-5; TRBD2 aligns across 8 bases. CDR1 is LNHDA, CDR2 SQIVND, per germline (reference sequence). The CDR3 spans 15 residues. V trimming: 6 bases; J trimming: 4 bases; junction bases outside the gene matches: 10. CDR3 region: CASRLGSGNPETQYF. CDR3 coding DNA: TGTGCCAGTAGATTGGGTAGCGGGAACCCAGAGACCCAGTACTTC. Full variable domain (missing parts from reference TRBV19 and TRBJ2-5): DGGITQSPKYLFRKEGQNVTLSCEQNLNHDAMYWYRQDPGQGLRLIYYSQIVNDFQKGDIAEGYSVSREKKESFPLTVTSAQKNPTAFYLCASRLGSGNPETQYFGPGTRLLVL.

V and J are TRBV18 and TRBJ2-6; no clear D. This CDR3 is 15 amino acids long. V lost 1 base, J lost 2 bases, and 6 bases lay in between. Germline-derived CDR1 and CDR2 are KGHSH and LQKENI. CDR3: CASSPQAAGANVLTF. CDR3 nucleotides: TGTGCCAGCTCACCACAGGCGGCTGGGGCCAACGTCCTGACTTTC.

This chain joins TRBV5-1 and TRBJ1-6; 9 nucleotides line up with TRBD1. In germline, CDR1 is SGHRS, CDR2 YFSETQ. V lost 2 bases, J lost 6 bases, and 6 bases stayed unmatched. There are 16 residues in the CDR3. For the CDR3, the DNA is TGCGCCAGCAGCTTACAGGGGGCCGTTCCTAATTCACCCCTCCACTTT. It specifies CASSLQGAVPNSPLHF.

This clonotype was seen at least ten times. J is TRBJ1-4 and V is TRBV5-1; 7 bases are shared with TRBD1. Germline CDR1 reads SGHRS; CDR2 reads YFSETQ. The CDR3 consists of 13 residues. V gave up 0 bases and J gave up 11 bases; unmatched junction bases: 4. For the CDR3, the DNA is TGCGCCAGCAGCTTGGACACAGGGGCGAAACTGTTTTTT. The encoded protein is CASSLDTGAKLFF. Together with reference TRBV5-1 and TRBJ1-4, the CDR3 gives the full variable domain: KAGVTQTPRYLIKTRGQQVTLSCSPISGHRSVSWYQQTPGQGLQFLFEYFSETQRNKGNFPGRFSGRQFSNSRSEMNVSTLELGDSALYLCASSLDTGAKLFFGSGTQLSVL.

This clonotype was observed at least ten times. The chain recombines TRBV6-2 or TRBV6-3 with TRBJ2-3; 16 bases match TRBD2. The CDR3 has 19 amino acids. Germline CDR1 is MNHEY and CDR2 is SVGEGT. J was trimmed by 2 bases and V by 0 bases; bases with no gene match: 5. The CDR3 nucleotides read TGTGCCAGCAGTTACTCGACGGGACTAGCGGGAGGGATCACAGATACGCAGTATTTT. Residues: CASSYSTGLAGGITDTQYF.

This clonotype has at least ten counts. V is TRBV20-1 and J is TRBJ1-5, with D possibly being TRBD1 (6 bases). The CDR3 consists of 14 residues. V was shortened by 4 bases and J by 0 bases, with 10 bases between the two germline ends. From germline, CDR1 is DFQATT and CDR2 SNEGSKA (reference sequence). The CDR3 spells CSATTGSSNQPQHF. In DNA, the CDR3 is TGCAGTGCTACCACAGGGTCTAGCAATCAGCCCCAGCATTTT.

This clonotype was recorded at least ten times. V and J are TRBV7-2 and TRBJ2-5; 8 bases map to TRBD1. The CDR3 extends over 13 amino acids. The germline V gene encodes CDR1 SGHTA and CDR2 FQGNSA. The V segment lost 4 bases and the J segment 7 bases; nucleotides outside the gene matches: 5. The CDR3 loop reads CASSSDRVGTQYF. Here the CDR3 DNA reads TGTGCCAGCAGCTCGGACAGGGTGGGGACCCAGTACTTC. Using reference TRBV7-2 and TRBJ2-5 for the parts outside the CDR3, the full variable domain is GAGVSQSPSNKVTEKGKDVELRCDPISGHTALYWYRQSLGQGLEFLIYFQGNSAPDKSGLPSDRFSAERTGGSVSTLTIQRTQQEDSAVYLCASSSDRVGTQYFGPGTRLLVL.

This clonotype was observed many times. V usage is TRBV5-1 and J usage is TRBJ1-1; D remains ambiguous. CDR1 and CDR2 from the germline V gene are SGHRS and YFSETQ. This CDR3 is 15 amino acids long. V gave up 0 bases and J gave up 5 bases, with 14 bases separating them. The CDR3 DNA reads TGCGCCAGCAGCTTGGAGAGGATGGGGAGGACTGAAGCTTTCTTT. This gives the protein CASSLERMGRTEAFF.

This chain links TRBV19 with TRBJ1-5, with D perhaps matching TRBD1 (5 bases). From germline, CDR1 is LNHDA and CDR2 SQIVND (reference sequence). The CDR3 is made up of 15 amino acids. V shed 7 bases and J shed 2 bases, with 15 bases lying between them. This CDR3 reads CASTGGQGGNQPQHF. The DNA for the CDR3 is TGTGCCAGTACGGGCGGTCAGGGCGGCAATCAGCCCCAGCATTTT. Drawing the rest from reference TRBV19 and TRBJ1-5, the complete variable domain is DGGITQSPKYLFRKEGQNVTLSCEQNLNHDAMYWYRQDPGQGLRLIYYSQIVNDFQKGDIAEGYSVSREKKESFPLTVTSAQKNPTAFYLCASTGGQGGNQPQHFGDGTRLSIL.

This clonotype has ten or more counts. The chain joins TRBV6-1 to TRBJ1-1; 7 nucleotides align to TRBD1. Germline V gene lookup returns CDR1 MNHNS and CDR2 SASEGT. V lost 5 bases and J lost 0; bases outside the gene matches: 6. CDR3 length: 15 amino acids. CDR3 sequence: CASSKQGTMNTEAFF. CDR3 DNA sequence: TGTGCCAGCAGTAAACAGGGGACCATGAACACTGAAGCTTTCTTT.

V gene TRBV6-5 combines with J gene TRBJ1-6; D is undetermined. CDR1 is MNHEY, CDR2 SVGAGI, per germline. The CDR3 is 13 amino acids. V lost 2 bases and J 7 bases, leaving 6 bases between the germline ends. As DNA, the CDR3 is TGTGCCAGCAGTTACGCAAGGAATTCACCCCTCCACTTT. As protein: CASSYARNSPLHF.

This clonotype has ten or more counts. The chain recombines TRBV20-1 with TRBJ2-1, with D unresolved. V lost 1 base and J lost 2, with 9 bases in between. Germline values: CDR1 DFQATT, CDR2 SNEGSKA (reference sequence). The CDR3 spans 14 residues. The CDR3, as DNA: TGCAGTGCTAGAGGGGGTCACACCTACAATGAGCAGTTCTTC. It codes for CSARGGHTYNEQFF.

This clonotype was counted a few times. V usage is TRBV27 and J usage is TRBJ2-1; no definite D call. Germline CDR1 and CDR2: MNHEY and SMNVEV (reference sequence). V was trimmed by 3 bases and J by 0 bases, leaving 12 bases between them. The CDR3 is made up of 16 amino acids. Here the CDR3 reads CASSFKLGRSYNEQFF. CDR3 coding DNA: TGTGCCAGCAGTTTTAAGCTGGGTCGCTCCTACAATGAGCAGTTCTTC.

With regard to this clonotype: At one boundary the junction diverges from the germline segment, which might be a read error. V gene TRBV5-1 combines with J gene TRBJ2-1; 13 positions match TRBD2. The V gene's germline CDR1 is SGHRS and CDR2 YFSETQ. The CDR3 is 15 residues long. The CDR3 region has the DNA TGCGCCAGCAGCTTCGGGACTAGCGGGATAGAAGAGCAGTGCTTC. As protein: CASSFGTSGIEEQCF.